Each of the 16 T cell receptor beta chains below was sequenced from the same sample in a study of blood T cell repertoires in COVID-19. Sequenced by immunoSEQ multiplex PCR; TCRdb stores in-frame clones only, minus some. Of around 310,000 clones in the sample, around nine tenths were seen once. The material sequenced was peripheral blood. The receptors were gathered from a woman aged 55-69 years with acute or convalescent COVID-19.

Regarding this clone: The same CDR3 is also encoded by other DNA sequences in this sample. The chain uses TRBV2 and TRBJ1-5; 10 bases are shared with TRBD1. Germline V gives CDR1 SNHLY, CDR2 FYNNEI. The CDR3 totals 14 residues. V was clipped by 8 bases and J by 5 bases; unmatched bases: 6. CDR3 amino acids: CASSRDRGDQPQHF. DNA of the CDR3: TGTGCCAGCTCGAGGGACAGGGGAGATCAGCCCCAGCATTTT.

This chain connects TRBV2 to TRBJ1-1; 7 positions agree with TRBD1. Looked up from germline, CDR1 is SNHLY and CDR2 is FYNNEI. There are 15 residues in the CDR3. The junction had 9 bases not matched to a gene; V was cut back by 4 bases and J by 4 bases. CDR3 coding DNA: TGTGCCAGCAGTGGGGCAGGGGGGCTGGGCACTGAAGCTTTCTTT. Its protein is CASSGAGGLGTEAFF.

For the CDR3, the DNA is TGTGCCAGCAGTTTATCTGGCATACGCACAGATACGCAGTATTTT. The encoded protein is CASSLSGIRTDTQYF. The chain couples TRBV28 to TRBJ2-3; D is undetermined. Trimming took 1 base from V and 1 from J, leaving 9 bases between them. CDR3 length: 15 amino acids. The germline gives CDR1 MDHEN, CDR2 SYDVKM. The full variable domain, in which reference TRBV28 and TRBJ2-3 provide the parts outside the CDR3, is DVKVTQSSRYLVKRTGEKVFLECVQDMDHENMFWYRQDPGLGLRLIYFSYDVKMKEKGDIPEGYSVSREKKERFSLILESASTNQTSMYLCASSLSGIRTDTQYFGPGTRLTVL.

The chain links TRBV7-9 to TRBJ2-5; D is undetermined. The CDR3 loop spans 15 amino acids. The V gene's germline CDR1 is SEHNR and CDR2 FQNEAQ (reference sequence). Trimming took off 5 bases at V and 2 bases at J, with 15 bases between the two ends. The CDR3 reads CASSPLRLKQETQYF. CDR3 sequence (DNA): TGTGCCAGCAGCCCACTTCGACTGAAACAAGAGACCCAGTACTTC.

CDR3 nucleotide sequence: TGTGCCAGTAAACAGGGGGTCGTACTCGATGAGCAGTTCTTC. Translation gives CASKQGVVLDEQFF. The chain is built from TRBV19 and TRBJ2-1, with 8 bases that match TRBD1. The CDR3 loop spans 14 amino acids. The V gene end was trimmed by 7 bases and the J gene end by 8 bases; junction bases not matched to a gene: 10. The germline V gene has CDR1 LNHDA and CDR2 SQIVND (reference sequence).

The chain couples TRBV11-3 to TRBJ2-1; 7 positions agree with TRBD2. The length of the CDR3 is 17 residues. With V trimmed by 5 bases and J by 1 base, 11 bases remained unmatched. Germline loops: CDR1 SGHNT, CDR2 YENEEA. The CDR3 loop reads CASSLTPGRGSYNEQFF. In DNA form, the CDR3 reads TGTGCCAGCAGCCTTACCCCAGGGCGGGGGTCCTACAATGAGCAGTTCTTC.

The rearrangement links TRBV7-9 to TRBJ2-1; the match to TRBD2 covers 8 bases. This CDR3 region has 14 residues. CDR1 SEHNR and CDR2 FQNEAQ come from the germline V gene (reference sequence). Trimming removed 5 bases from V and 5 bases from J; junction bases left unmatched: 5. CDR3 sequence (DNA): TGTGCCAGCAGCCTGACTAGCGACGACAATGAGCAGTTCTTC. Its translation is CASSLTSDDNEQFF.

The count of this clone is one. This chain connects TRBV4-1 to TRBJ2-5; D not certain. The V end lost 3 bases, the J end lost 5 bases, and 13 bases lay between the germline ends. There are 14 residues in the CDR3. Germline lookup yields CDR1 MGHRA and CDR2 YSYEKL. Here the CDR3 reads CASSQTWVGETQYF. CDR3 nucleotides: TGCGCCAGCAGCCAGACGTGGGTGGGCGAGACCCAGTACTTC.

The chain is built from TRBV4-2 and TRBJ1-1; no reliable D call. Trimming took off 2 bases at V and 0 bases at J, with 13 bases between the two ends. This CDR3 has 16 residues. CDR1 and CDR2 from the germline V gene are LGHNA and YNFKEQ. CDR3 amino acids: CASSQRGDRLNTEAFF. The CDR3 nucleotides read TGTGCCAGCAGCCAACGGGGTGATCGGTTGAACACTGAAGCTTTCTTT.

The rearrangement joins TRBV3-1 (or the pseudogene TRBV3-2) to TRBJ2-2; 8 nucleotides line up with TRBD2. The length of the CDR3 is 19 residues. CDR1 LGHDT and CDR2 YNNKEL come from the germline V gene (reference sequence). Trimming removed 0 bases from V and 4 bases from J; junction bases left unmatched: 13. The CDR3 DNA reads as TGTGCCAGCAGCCAAGAGAGGTCTAGCGGGCCCCGGGGCACCGGGGAGCTGTTTTTT. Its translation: CASSQERSSGPRGTGELFF.

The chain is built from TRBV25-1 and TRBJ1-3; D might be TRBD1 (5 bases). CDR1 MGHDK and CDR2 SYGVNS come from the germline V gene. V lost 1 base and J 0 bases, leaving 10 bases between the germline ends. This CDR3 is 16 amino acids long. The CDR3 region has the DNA TGTGCCAGCAGTGAATTCGGACAAGTCTCTGGAAACACCATATATTTT. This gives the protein CASSEFGQVSGNTIYF.

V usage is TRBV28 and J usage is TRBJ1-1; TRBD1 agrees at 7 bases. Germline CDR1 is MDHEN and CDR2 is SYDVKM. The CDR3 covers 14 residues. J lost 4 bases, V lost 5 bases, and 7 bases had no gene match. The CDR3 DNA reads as TGTGCCAGCAGTGTGTCTCCAGGGGGCACTGAAGCTTTCTTT. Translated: CASSVSPGGTEAFF.

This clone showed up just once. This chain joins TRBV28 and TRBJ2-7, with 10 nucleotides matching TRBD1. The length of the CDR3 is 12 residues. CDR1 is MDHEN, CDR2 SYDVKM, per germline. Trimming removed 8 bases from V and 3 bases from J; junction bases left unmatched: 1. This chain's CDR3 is CASGTGVYEQYF. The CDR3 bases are TGTGCCAGCGGGACAGGGGTCTACGAGCAGTACTTC. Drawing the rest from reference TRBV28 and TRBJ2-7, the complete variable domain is DVKVTQSSRYLVKRTGEKVFLECVQDMDHENMFWYRQDPGLGLRLIYFSYDVKMKEKGDIPEGYSVSREKKERFSLILESASTNQTSMYLCASGTGVYEQYFGPGTRLTVT.

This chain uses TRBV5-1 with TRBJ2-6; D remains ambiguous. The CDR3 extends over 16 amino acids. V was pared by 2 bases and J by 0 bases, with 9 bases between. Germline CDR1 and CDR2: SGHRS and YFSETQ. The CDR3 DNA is TGCGCCAGCAGCTTAGGCGGTAGCTCTGGGGCCAACGTCCTGACTTTC. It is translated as CASSLGGSSGANVLTF.

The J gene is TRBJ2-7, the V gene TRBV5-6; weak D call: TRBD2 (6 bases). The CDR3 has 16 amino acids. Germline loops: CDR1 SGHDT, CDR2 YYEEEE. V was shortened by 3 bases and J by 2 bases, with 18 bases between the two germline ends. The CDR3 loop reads CASSSGTRPGTYEQYF. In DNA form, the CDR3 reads TGTGCCAGCAGCTCCGGGACTCGCCCGGGTACCTACGAGCAGTACTTC.

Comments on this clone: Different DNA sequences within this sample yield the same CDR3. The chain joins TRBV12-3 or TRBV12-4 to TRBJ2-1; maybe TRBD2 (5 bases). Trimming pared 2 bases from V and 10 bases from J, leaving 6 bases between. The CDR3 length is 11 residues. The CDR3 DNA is TGTGCCAGCAGTTTAAGGGAGGAGCAGTTCTTC. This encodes CASSLREEQFF.